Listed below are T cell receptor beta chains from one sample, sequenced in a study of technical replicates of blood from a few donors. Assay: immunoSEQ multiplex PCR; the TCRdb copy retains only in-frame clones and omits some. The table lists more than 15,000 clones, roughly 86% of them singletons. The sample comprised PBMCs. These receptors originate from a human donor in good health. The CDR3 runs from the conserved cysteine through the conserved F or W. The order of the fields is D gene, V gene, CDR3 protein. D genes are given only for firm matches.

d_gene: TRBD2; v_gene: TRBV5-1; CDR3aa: CASSLGLALSSYNEQFF
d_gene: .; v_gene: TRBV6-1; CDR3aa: CASDPAADYEQYF
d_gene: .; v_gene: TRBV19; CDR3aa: CASSISVSNQPQHF
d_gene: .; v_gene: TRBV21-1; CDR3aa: CASSNSNYGYTF
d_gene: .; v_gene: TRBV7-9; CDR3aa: CASSLDNPYEQYF
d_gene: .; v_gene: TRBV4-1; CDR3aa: CASSQHEQYSGNTIYF
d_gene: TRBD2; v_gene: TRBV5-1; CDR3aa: CASSTRPAGDDTQYF
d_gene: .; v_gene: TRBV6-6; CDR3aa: CASSYIKEGTEAFF
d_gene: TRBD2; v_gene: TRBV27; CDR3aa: CASVGSSGSDNEQFF
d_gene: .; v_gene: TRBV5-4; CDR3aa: CASSLQENTEAFF
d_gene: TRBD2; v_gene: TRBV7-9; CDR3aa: CASSSDDPGTSGAYEQYF
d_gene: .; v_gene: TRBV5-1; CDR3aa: CASSLVMGSTDTQYF
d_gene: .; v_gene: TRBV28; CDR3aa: CASSRQGEAFF
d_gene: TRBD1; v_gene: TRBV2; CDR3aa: CASRRKSGQGVNEQFF
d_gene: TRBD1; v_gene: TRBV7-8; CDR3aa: CASSPSAFRGRITEAFF
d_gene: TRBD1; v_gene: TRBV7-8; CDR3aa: CASSPRQGAGNYGYTF
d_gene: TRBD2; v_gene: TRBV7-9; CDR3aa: CASSLLVTGGKDEQFF
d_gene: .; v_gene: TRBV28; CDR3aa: CASSTPTGNEKLFF
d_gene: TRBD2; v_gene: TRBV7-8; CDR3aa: CASSSEDGWTSGRAPYEQYF
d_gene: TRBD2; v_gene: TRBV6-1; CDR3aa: CASGSGVSYEQYF
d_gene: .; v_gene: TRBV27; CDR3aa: CASSLTAPSGHQETQYF
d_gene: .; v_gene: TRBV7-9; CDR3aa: CASSLSLGTSNTEAFF
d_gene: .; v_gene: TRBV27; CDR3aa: CASSWGLAASSYEQYF
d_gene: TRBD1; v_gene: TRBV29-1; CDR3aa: CSGLTRQGSGNTIYF
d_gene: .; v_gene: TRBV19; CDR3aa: CASKEGGRTDTQYF
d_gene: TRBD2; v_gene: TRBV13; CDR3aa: CASSQMRGGREQYF
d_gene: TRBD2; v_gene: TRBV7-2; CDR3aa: CASSPGLANYEQYF
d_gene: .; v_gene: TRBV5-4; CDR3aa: CASSPGGGNEKLFF
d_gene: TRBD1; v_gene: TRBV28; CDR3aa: CASCLQGRQGYTF
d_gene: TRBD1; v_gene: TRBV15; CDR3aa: CATALGQGSGELFF
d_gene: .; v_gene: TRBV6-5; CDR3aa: CASRPTGNSNQPQHF
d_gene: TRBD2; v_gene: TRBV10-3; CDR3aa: CAINSGSRTDTQYF
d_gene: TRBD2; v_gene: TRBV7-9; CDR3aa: CASSVRRGGRDTGELFF